This T cell receptor (beta chain) was recovered during a study of blood T cell repertoires in COVID-19. Study-wide background: The United States, Italy and Spain supplied acute and convalescent COVID-19 samples. From T cells, B-cell-depleted T cells, or PBMCs came the material, which was cDNA or gDNA.

V was clipped by 9 bases and J by 0 bases, with 16 bases between them. The CDR3 runs to 15 residues. CDR1 is KGHDR and CDR2 is SFDVKD in the germline V gene. Profiling relied on immunoSEQ multiplex PCR, and the TCRdb table lists in-frame clones only, not all of them. The table includes 230,000 or so clones, just over 85% detected once. All enrollees were about 18 to 89 years old and from 20 to 30 US areas. Each participant's cohort was designated according to participant-reported clinical history. This receptor was taken from a woman between 35 and 50 years old with acute COVID-19. The rearrangement uses TRBV24-1 and TRBJ1-1; D might be TRBD1 (6 bases). Sequencing input: PBMCs or T cells enriched from blood (not recorded which). The CDR3 loop is CATALDRYMNTEAFF. The CDR3 DNA sequence: TGTGCCACCGCCCTGGACAGATATATGAACACTGAAGCTTTCTTT.